Included here is one TCR beta chain sequence, with context. There are 13 residues in the CDR3. Looked up from germline, CDR1 is LNHDA and CDR2 is SQIVND (reference sequence). The data originate from a study of T cells expressing NK-cell markers. Reprocessing the 5' RACE reads, TCRdb reports a single entry for every CDR3 protein and omits DNA. The sample's table shows 140,000 to 150,000 distinct CDR3 sequences. V gene TRBV19 combines with J gene TRBJ1-1; TCRdb lists TRBD1, though no DNA is available to test this call. The sequenced sample was blood T cells: a sorted CD56 or NKG2C T cell subset, CD4+ or CD8+ T cells, or bulk PBMC T cells (not recorded which). The clonotype was recovered from a man younger than 35 in good health. This CDR3 reads CATATAYYTEAFF.